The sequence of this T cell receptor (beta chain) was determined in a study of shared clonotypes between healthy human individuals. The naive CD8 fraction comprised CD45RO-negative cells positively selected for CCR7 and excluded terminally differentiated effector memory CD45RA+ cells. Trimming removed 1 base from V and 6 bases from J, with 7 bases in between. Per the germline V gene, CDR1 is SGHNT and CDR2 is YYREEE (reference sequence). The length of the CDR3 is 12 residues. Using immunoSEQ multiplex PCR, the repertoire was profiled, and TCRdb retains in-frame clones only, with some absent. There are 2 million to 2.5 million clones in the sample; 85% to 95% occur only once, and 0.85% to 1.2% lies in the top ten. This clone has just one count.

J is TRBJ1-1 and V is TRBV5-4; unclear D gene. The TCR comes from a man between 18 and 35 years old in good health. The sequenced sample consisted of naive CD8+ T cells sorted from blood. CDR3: CASSLSRAEAFF. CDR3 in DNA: TGTGCCAGCAGCTTGTCTAGGGCTGAAGCTTTCTTT.